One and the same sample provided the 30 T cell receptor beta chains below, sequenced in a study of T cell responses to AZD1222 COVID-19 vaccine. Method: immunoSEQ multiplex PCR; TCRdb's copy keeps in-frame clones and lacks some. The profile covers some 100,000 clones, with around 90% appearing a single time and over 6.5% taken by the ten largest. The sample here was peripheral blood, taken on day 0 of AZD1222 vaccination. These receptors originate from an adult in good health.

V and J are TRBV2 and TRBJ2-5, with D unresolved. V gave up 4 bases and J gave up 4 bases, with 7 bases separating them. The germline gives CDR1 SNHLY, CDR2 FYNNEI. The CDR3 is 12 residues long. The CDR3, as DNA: TGTGCCAGCAGTGGGCGAAGAGAGACCCAGTACTTC. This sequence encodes CASSGRRETQYF.

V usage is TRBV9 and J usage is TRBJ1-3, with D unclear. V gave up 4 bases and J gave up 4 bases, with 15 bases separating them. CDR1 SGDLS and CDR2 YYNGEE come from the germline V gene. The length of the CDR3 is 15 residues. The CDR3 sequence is CASSFSSVGGNTIYF. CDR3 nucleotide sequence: TGTGCCAGCAGCTTTAGCAGCGTCGGGGGAAACACCATATATTTT.

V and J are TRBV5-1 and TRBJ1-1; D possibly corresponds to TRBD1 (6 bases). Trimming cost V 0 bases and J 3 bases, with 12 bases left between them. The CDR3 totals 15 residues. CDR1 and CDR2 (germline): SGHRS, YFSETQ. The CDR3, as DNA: TGCGCCAGCAGCTTGGCGGGCAGGGGAGACACTGAAGCTTTCTTT. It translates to CASSLAGRGDTEAFF.

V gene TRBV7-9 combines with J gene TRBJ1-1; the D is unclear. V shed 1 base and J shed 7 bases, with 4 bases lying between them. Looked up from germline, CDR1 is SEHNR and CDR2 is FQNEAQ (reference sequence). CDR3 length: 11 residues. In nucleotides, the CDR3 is TGTGCCAGCAGCTTAGTTCATGAAGCTTTCTTT. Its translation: CASSLVHEAFF.

The CDR3 DNA sequence: TGTGCCAGCAGCTTAGCGCTGAAAAGCTCTGGAAACACCATATATTTT. Amino acids: CASSLALKSSGNTIYF. This rearrangement joins TRBV7-8 to TRBJ1-3; no clear D. The CDR3 covers 16 residues. Trimming removed 0 bases at V and 0 bases at J, with 9 bases between. CDR1 is SGHVS, CDR2 FQNEAQ, per germline.

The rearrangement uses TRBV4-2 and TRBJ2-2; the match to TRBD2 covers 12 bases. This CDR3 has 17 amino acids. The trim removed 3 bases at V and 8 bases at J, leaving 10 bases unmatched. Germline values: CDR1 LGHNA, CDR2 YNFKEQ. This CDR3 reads CASSQGPTSGGSGELFF. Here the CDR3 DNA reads TGTGCCAGCAGCCAGGGCCCGACTAGCGGGGGATCGGGGGAGCTGTTTTTT.

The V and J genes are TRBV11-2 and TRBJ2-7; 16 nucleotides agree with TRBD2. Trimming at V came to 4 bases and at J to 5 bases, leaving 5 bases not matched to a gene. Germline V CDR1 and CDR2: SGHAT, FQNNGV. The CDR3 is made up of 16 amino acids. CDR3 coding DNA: TGTGCCAGCAGCTCGAAGGGACTAGCGGGAGGGCACGAGCAGTACTTC. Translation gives CASSSKGLAGGHEQYF.

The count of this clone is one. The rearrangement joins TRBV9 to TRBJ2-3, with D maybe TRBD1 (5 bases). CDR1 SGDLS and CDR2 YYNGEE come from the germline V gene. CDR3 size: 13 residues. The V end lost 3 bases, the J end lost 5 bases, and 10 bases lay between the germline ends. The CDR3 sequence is CASSDRSLDTQYF. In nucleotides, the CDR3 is TGTGCCAGCAGCGACAGGAGTTTAGATACGCAGTATTTT.

The CDR3 reads CASSEIRLYEQYF. As DNA, the CDR3 is TGTGCCAGCAGTGAAATACGACTCTACGAGCAGTACTTC. V and J are TRBV6-1 and TRBJ2-7; D not resolved. Germline CDR1 MNHNS, CDR2 SASEGT. V was pared by 2 bases and J by 3 bases, with 8 bases between. This CDR3 is 13 amino acids long.

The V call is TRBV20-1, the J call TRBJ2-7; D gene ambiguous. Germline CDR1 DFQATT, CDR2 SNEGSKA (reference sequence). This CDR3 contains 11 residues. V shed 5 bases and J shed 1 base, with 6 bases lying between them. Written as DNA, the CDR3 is TGCAGTGCTTTCAATTCCTACGAGCAGTACTTC. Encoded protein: CSAFNSYEQYF.

The DNA for the CDR3 is TGTGCCAGCAGTCCAGGGGGCACTGAGCAGTTCTTC. Amino acid sequence: CASSPGGTEQFF. The rearrangement links TRBV7-3 to TRBJ2-1, with TRBD1 matching over 8 bases. CDR1 is SGHTA, CDR2 FQGTGA, per germline. The V segment lost 6 bases and the J segment 9 bases; nucleotides outside the gene matches: 4. The CDR3 runs 12 residues.

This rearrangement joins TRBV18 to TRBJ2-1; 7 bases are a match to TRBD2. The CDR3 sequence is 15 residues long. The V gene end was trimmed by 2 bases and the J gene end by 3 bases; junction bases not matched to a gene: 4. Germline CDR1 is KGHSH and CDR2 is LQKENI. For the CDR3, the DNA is TGTGCCAGCTCACCATTGGGCGGGGGCTACAATGAGCAGTTCTTC. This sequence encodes CASSPLGGGYNEQFF.

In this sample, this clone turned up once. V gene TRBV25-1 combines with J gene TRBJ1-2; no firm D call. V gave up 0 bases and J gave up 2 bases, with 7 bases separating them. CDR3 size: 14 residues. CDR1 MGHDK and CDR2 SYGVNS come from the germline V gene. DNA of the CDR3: TGTGCCAGCAGTGAATATGGCAGAAACTATGGCTACACCTTC. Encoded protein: CASSEYGRNYGYTF.

CDR3 sequence: CSASGGGRPEAFF. In nucleotides, the CDR3 is TGCAGTGCTAGTGGCGGCGGCAGGCCTGAAGCTTTCTTT. The chain has TRBV20-1 and TRBJ1-1; D unresolved. This CDR3 has 13 amino acids. Germline values: CDR1 DFQATT, CDR2 SNEGSKA (reference sequence). Trimming removed 3 bases from V and 6 bases from J, with 14 bases in between.

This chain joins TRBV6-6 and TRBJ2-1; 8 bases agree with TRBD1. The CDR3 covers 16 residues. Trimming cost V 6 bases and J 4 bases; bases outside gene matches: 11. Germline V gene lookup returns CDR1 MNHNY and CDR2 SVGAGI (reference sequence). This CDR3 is CASSQTGGLRYNEQFF. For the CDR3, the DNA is TGTGCCAGCAGCCAAACAGGGGGATTGAGGTACAATGAGCAGTTCTTC.

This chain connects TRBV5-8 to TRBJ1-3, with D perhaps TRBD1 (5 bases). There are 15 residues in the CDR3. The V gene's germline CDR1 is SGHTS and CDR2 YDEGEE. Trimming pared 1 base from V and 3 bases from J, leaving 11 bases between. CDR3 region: CASSLTGAGGNTIYF. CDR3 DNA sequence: TGTGCCAGCAGCTTGACCGGGGCTGGTGGAAACACCATATATTTT.

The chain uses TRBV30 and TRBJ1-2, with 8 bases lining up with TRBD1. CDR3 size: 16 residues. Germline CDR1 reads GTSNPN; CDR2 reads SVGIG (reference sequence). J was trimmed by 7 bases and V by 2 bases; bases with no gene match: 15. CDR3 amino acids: CAWSTSGAGGVTGYTF. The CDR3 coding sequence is TGTGCCTGGAGTACGTCTGGGGCAGGGGGCGTGACTGGCTACACCTTC.

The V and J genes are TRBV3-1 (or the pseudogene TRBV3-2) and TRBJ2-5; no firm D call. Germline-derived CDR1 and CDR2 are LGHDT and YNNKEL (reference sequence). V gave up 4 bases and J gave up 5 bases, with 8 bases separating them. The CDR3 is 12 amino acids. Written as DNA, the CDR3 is TGTGCCAGCAGCCTTACGATGGAGACCCAGTACTTC. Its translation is CASSLTMETQYF.

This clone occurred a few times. The CDR3 reads CAQGPAMGYTF. The DNA of the CDR3 is TGTGCCCAGGGACCGGCTATGGGCTACACCTTC. The V and J genes are TRBV30 and TRBJ1-2, with D possibly being TRBD1 (5 bases). The CDR3 contains 11 residues. V was trimmed by 8 bases and J by 8 bases, leaving 15 bases between them. The germline V gene has CDR1 GTSNPN and CDR2 SVGIG (reference sequence).

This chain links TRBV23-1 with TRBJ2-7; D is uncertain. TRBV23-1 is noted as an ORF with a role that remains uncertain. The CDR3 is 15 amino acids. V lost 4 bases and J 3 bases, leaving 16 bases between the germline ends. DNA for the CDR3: TGCGCCAGCAGTCCCCCCGGCATGAGAAACTACGAGCAGTACTTC. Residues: CASSPPGMRNYEQYF.

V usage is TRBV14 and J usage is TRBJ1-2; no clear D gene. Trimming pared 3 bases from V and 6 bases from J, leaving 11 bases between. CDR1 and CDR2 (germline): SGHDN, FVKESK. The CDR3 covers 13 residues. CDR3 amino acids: CASSQASLNGYTF. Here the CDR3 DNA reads TGTGCCAGCAGCCAGGCCAGTTTAAATGGCTACACCTTC.

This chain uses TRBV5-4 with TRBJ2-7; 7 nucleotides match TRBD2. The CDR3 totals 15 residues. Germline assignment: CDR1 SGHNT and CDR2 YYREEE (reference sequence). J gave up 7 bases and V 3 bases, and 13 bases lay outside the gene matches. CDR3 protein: CASSSSSGGVYEQYF. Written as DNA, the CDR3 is TGTGCCAGCAGCTCCTCGTCGGGAGGAGTGTATGAGCAGTACTTC.

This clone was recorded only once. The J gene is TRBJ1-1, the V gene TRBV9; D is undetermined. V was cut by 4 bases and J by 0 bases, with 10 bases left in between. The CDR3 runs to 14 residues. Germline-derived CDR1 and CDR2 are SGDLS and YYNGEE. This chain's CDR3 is CASSQTAMNTEAFF. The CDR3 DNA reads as TGTGCCAGCAGCCAGACGGCAATGAACACTGAAGCTTTCTTT.

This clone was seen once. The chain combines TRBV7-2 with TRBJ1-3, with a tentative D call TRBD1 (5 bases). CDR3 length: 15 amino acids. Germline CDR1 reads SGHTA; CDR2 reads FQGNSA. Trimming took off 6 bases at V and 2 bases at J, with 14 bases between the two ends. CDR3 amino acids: CASRFSGAAGNTIYF. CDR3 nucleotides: TGTGCCAGCAGGTTTAGCGGGGCGGCTGGAAACACCATATATTTT.

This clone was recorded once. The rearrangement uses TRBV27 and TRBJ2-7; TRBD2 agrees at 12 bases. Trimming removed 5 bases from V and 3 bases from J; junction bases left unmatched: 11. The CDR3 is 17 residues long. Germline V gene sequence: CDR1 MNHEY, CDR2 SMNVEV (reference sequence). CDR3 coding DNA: TGTGCCAGCAGTCCGGGCCCTGGACTAGCGGGGCGCTACGAGCAGTACTTC. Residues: CASSPGPGLAGRYEQYF.

The chain's CDR3 is CASSGRRSKNTEAFF. DNA for the CDR3: TGTGCCAGCAGCGGGCGACGGTCCAAAAACACTGAAGCTTTCTTT. V is TRBV5-4 and J is TRBJ1-1, with no clear D. Trimming pared 4 bases from V and 2 bases from J, leaving 15 bases between. The germline V gene encodes CDR1 SGHNT and CDR2 YYREEE (reference sequence). This CDR3 has 15 residues.

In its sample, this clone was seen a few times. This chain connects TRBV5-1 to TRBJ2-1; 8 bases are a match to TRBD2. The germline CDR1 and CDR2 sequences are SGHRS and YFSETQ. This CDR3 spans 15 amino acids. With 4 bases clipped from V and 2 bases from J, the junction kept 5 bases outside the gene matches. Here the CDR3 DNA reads TGCGCCAGCAGCCCTGGACTAGCAACCTACAATGAGCAGTTCTTC. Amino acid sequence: CASSPGLATYNEQFF.

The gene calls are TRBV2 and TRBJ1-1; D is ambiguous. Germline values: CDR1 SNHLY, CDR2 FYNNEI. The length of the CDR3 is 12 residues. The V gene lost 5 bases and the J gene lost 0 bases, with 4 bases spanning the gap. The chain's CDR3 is CASSFMNTEAFF. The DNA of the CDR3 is TGTGCCAGCAGTTTTATGAACACTGAAGCTTTCTTT.

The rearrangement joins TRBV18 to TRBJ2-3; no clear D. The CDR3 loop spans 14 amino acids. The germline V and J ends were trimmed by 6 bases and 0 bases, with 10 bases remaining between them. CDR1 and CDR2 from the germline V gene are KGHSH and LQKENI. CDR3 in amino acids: CASSPVSSTDTQYF. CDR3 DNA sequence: TGTGCCAGCTCGCCGGTCTCTAGCACAGATACGCAGTATTTT. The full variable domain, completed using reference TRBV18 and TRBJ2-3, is NAGVMQNPRHLVRRRGQEARLRCSPMKGHSHVYWYRQLPEEGLKFMVYLQKENIIDESGMPKERFSAEFPKEGPSILRIQQVVRGDSAAYFCASSPVSSTDTQYFGPGTRLTVL.

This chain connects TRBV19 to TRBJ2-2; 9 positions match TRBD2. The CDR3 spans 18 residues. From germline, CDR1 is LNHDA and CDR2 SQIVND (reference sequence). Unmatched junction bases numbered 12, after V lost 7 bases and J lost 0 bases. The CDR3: CASTHGTSFFANTGELFF. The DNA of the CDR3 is TGTGCCAGTACCCACGGGACTAGCTTTTTCGCGAACACCGGGGAGCTGTTTTTT.